This is a list of T cell receptor beta chains from one sample in a study of CD8 T cell repertoires and HIV-1 epitope variants. Sequencing used immunoSEQ multiplex PCR; TCRdb keeps in-frame clones, though not all of them. The sample shows around 4,600 clones, 60% to 70% of them seen only once. Their target antigens are unknown. The specimen was cultured CD8+ T cells derived from PBMCs. The receptor source for this set is a male donor with HIV. CDR3s leave out the opening cysteine and the closing phenylalanine or tryptophan. Each record gives: D gene, J gene, V gene, CDR3 length, CDR3 protein. The D gene is left open where the match is weak.

d_gene: TRBD2
j_gene: TRBJ2-2
v_gene: TRBV2
len: 11
CDR3aa: ASSVLAGGELF

d_gene: NA
j_gene: TRBJ1-1
v_gene: TRBV9
len: 13
CDR3aa: ASSVGVGSGTEAF

d_gene: TRBD1
j_gene: TRBJ2-6
v_gene: TRBV7-6
len: 16
CDR3aa: ASSFSTGEISGANVLT

d_gene: TRBD1
j_gene: TRBJ2-2
v_gene: TRBV6-5
len: 14
CDR3aa: ASSYFITGGSGELF

d_gene: TRBD1
j_gene: TRBJ1-2
v_gene: TRBV6-1
len: 12
CDR3aa: ASSTSRDRTPYT

d_gene: TRBD1
j_gene: TRBJ2-5
v_gene: TRBV7-2
len: 12
CDR3aa: ASSFTGGEETQY

d_gene: TRBD1
j_gene: TRBJ1-2
v_gene: TRBV27
len: 13
CDR3aa: ASRSGQGRDYGYT

d_gene: NA
j_gene: TRBJ2-7
v_gene: TRBV7-9
len: 14
CDR3aa: ASSLAKGDSPYEQY

d_gene: NA
j_gene: TRBJ2-7
v_gene: TRBV4-3
len: 14
CDR3aa: ASSQVYPAGRYEQY

d_gene: TRBD2
j_gene: TRBJ2-5
v_gene: TRBV6-1
len: 10
CDR3aa: ASFRGGSAQY

d_gene: NA
j_gene: TRBJ2-5
v_gene: TRBV5-1
len: 13
CDR3aa: ASSLGPTAQETQY

d_gene: TRBD1
j_gene: TRBJ1-1
v_gene: TRBV7-6
len: 14
CDR3aa: ASSFLPGQGGTEAF

d_gene: TRBD1
j_gene: TRBJ2-1
v_gene: TRBV4-1
len: 12
CDR3aa: ASSPSDRPHEQF

d_gene: NA
j_gene: TRBJ2-3
v_gene: TRBV15
len: 12
CDR3aa: ATSGRGGTDTQY

d_gene: NA
j_gene: TRBJ1-1
v_gene: TRBV11-3
len: 11
CDR3aa: ASSLGGNTEAF

d_gene: TRBD1
j_gene: TRBJ1-1
v_gene: TRBV5-5
len: 11
CDR3aa: ASSRTGDTEAF

d_gene: TRBD1
j_gene: TRBJ1-5
v_gene: TRBV28
len: 12
CDR3aa: AIRGIRGNQPQH

d_gene: TRBD1
j_gene: TRBJ1-4
v_gene: TRBV19
len: 12
CDR3aa: ASSPGQANEKLF

d_gene: NA
j_gene: TRBJ2-3
v_gene: TRBV28
len: 12
CDR3aa: ASSLIGDTDTQY

d_gene: NA
j_gene: TRBJ1-3
v_gene: TRBV7-8
len: 10
CDR3aa: ASSPMGNTIY

d_gene: NA
j_gene: TRBJ1-1
v_gene: TRBV6-6
len: 11
CDR3aa: ASSPDTYTEAF

d_gene: TRBD1
j_gene: TRBJ1-2
v_gene: TRBV27
len: 12
CDR3aa: ASSLTGSNYGYT

d_gene: TRBD2
j_gene: TRBJ2-1
v_gene: TRBV4-3
len: 14
CDR3aa: ASSAYSGGPDNEQF

d_gene: NA
j_gene: TRBJ1-1
v_gene: TRBV7-2
len: 13
CDR3aa: ASSLLEGVDTEAF

d_gene: NA
j_gene: TRBJ1-2
v_gene: TRBV9
len: 13
CDR3aa: ASSFVGSGAYGYT

d_gene: NA
j_gene: TRBJ1-1
v_gene: TRBV5-8
len: 16
CDR3aa: ASGAGLGRLGMNTEAF

d_gene: TRBD2
j_gene: TRBJ2-1
v_gene: TRBV7-9
len: 14
CDR3aa: ASSFFGTSGYNEQF

d_gene: NA
j_gene: TRBJ1-6
v_gene: TRBV10-2
len: 12
CDR3aa: ASSEAGGEAPLH

d_gene: NA
j_gene: TRBJ2-4
v_gene: TRBV4-3
len: 11
CDR3aa: ASSQGVSDIQY

d_gene: NA
j_gene: TRBJ2-2
v_gene: TRBV7-2
len: 14
CDR3aa: ASSLASDPDTGELF

d_gene: NA
j_gene: TRBJ2-2
v_gene: TRBV15
len: 13
CDR3aa: ATSRSRENTGELF

d_gene: TRBD1
j_gene: TRBJ2-7
v_gene: TRBV28
len: 14
CDR3aa: ASSPKDRVGPTKQY

d_gene: NA
j_gene: TRBJ2-5
v_gene: TRBV28
len: 11
CDR3aa: ASSLPHQETQY

d_gene: TRBD2
j_gene: TRBJ2-7
v_gene: TRBV19
len: 11
CDR3aa: ASGAGATYEQY

d_gene: NA
j_gene: TRBJ2-5
v_gene: TRBV6-5
len: 11
CDR3aa: ASSPTTSRTQY

d_gene: TRBD2
j_gene: TRBJ2-3
v_gene: TRBV5-5
len: 12
CDR3aa: ASSLGLALDTQY

d_gene: TRBD2
j_gene: TRBJ2-1
v_gene: TRBV7-6
len: 14
CDR3aa: ASSPTLADSYNEQF

d_gene: TRBD2
j_gene: TRBJ2-1
v_gene: TRBV6-5
len: 14
CDR3aa: ASSYSPSGSHNEQF

d_gene: TRBD2
j_gene: TRBJ2-1
v_gene: TRBV7-3
len: 15
CDR3aa: ASSLTVSGGPYNEQF

d_gene: TRBD2
j_gene: TRBJ2-5
v_gene: TRBV27
len: 13
CDR3aa: ASSPGLAGGETQY

d_gene: TRBD2
j_gene: TRBJ2-7
v_gene: TRBV7-9
len: 13
CDR3aa: ASSLVGGGAYEQY

d_gene: NA
j_gene: TRBJ2-7
v_gene: TRBV28
len: 11
CDR3aa: ASSPTLAYEQY

d_gene: NA
j_gene: TRBJ2-5
v_gene: TRBV6-4
len: 11
CDR3aa: ASSDRGRETQY

d_gene: NA
j_gene: TRBJ2-5
v_gene: TRBV9
len: 11
CDR3aa: ASSKETQETQY

d_gene: NA
j_gene: TRBJ2-1
v_gene: TRBV25-1
len: 12
CDR3aa: ASSERRSVDEQF

d_gene: TRBD1
j_gene: TRBJ2-5
v_gene: TRBV15
len: 14
CDR3aa: ATSRGTDRGGETQY

d_gene: NA
j_gene: TRBJ2-7
v_gene: TRBV9
len: 13
CDR3aa: ASSVDPSSWSEQY

d_gene: NA
j_gene: TRBJ2-7
v_gene: TRBV5-6
len: 10
CDR3aa: ASSFAEYEQY

d_gene: NA
j_gene: TRBJ2-3
v_gene: TRBV7-2
len: 14
CDR3aa: ASSLNGGAVTDTQY

d_gene: TRBD1
j_gene: TRBJ2-7
v_gene: TRBV9
len: 12
CDR3aa: ASSVDRGQREQY

d_gene: TRBD1
j_gene: TRBJ2-2
v_gene: TRBV28
len: 15
CDR3aa: ASSFSGSGGNTGELF

d_gene: NA
j_gene: TRBJ2-7
v_gene: TRBV28
len: 15
CDR3aa: ATRTPREIRGSYEQY

d_gene: TRBD1
j_gene: TRBJ2-7
v_gene: TRBV25-1
len: 15
CDR3aa: ASSSDRWDRETYEQY

d_gene: NA
j_gene: TRBJ2-7
v_gene: TRBV7-8
len: 12
CDR3aa: ASSPRAGHYEQY